Listed here are 28 T cell receptor beta chains from one sample, sequenced in a study of cytotoxic CD8 clonotypes in ibrutinib-treated CLL. Repertoires were generated with immunoSEQ multiplex PCR, while TCRdb's copy carries only in-frame clones and drops some. The repertoire holds hundreds of thousands of clones, around three quarters seen once, with 15% in the top ten. Here the sequenced sample was PBMCs, taken after 24 months of ibrutinib treatment. The origin of the receptors is a human donor with chronic lymphocytic leukemia.

V is TRBV30 and J is TRBJ2-2, with D perhaps TRBD2 (6 bases). The CDR3 totals 15 residues. Between the trimmed V and J ends, which lost 5 bases and 2 bases, there was a span of 15 bases. Germline CDR1 reads GTSNPN; CDR2 reads SVGIG (reference sequence). CDR3 protein: CAWGPGLANTGELFF. Written as DNA, the CDR3 is TGTGCCTGGGGGCCGGGACTTGCAAACACCGGGGAGCTGTTTTTT. Variable domain in full (rest from reference TRBV30 and TRBJ2-2): SQTIHQWPATLVQPVGSPLSLECTVEGTSNPNLYWYRQAAGRGLQLLFYSVGIGQISSEVPQNLSASRPQDRQFILSSKKLLLSDSGFYLCAWGPGLANTGELFFGEGSRLTVL.

This chain joins TRBV30 and TRBJ1-1; D possibly corresponds to TRBD1 (5 bases). This CDR3 comprises 11 residues. V lost 4 bases to trimming and J lost 11 bases, with 14 bases between them. Germline CDR1 reads GTSNPN; CDR2 reads SVGIG (reference sequence). CDR3 nucleotide sequence: TGTGCCTGGAACGGGGCCGCCGGGGCTTTCTTT. It translates to CAWNGAAGAFF.

This clone was detected only a few times. This sequence joins TRBV6-5 and TRBJ2-5; 8 nucleotides agree with TRBD2. Germline CDR1 is MNHEY and CDR2 is SVGAGI. The ends lost 2 bases at V and 1 base at J; junction bases unmatched: 3. The CDR3 is 15 residues long. CDR3 loop: CASSYGGRSQETQYF. DNA of the CDR3: TGTGCCAGCAGTTACGGCGGGAGGTCCCAAGAGACCCAGTACTTC.

The J gene is TRBJ2-7, the V gene TRBV5-1, with D possibly TRBD1 on 6 matching bases. The V end was cut by 0 bases, the J end by 4 bases, with 11 bases between. CDR3 length equals 14 residues. The germline gives CDR1 SGHRS, CDR2 YFSETQ. The CDR3 sequence is CASSLDRAGYEQYF. The CDR3 DNA sequence: TGCGCCAGCAGCTTGGACAGGGCGGGTTACGAGCAGTACTTC.

V and J are TRBV29-1 and TRBJ2-3; the D gene is possibly TRBD2 (6 bases). Germline loops: CDR1 SQVTM, CDR2 ANQGSEA. The CDR3 sequence is 14 residues long. V dropped 4 bases and J dropped 4 bases, with 15 bases sitting between them. DNA of the CDR3: TGCAGCGTTGTATCGGGAGTCGGGTCAGATACGCAGTATTTT. Its protein is CSVVSGVGSDTQYF.

There are a few counts of this clone. This rearrangement joins TRBV19 to TRBJ2-7, with TRBD2 matching 7 bases. Germline CDR1 is LNHDA and CDR2 is SQIVND (reference sequence). This CDR3 has 13 amino acids. Germline trimming cut 5 bases from V and 3 bases from J; bases unmatched to any gene: 4. The CDR3 DNA reads TGTGCCAGTAGTCGTGCGGGAGACTACGAGCAGTACTTC. It encodes CASSRAGDYEQYF.

Only a few counts were recorded for this clone. The J gene is TRBJ2-7, the V gene TRBV7-8; 10 nucleotides agree with TRBD2. This CDR3 has 15 residues. Germline CDR1 and CDR2: SGHVS and FQNEAQ. Trimming cost V 5 bases and J 1 base; bases outside gene matches: 5. The CDR3 is CASSPGLAPSYEQYF. CDR3 DNA sequence: TGTGCCAGCAGCCCGGGACTAGCGCCATCCTACGAGCAGTACTTC.

The CDR3 protein is CSVVDSDSYEQYF. The DNA of the CDR3 is TGCAGCGTTGTTGATTCAGACTCCTACGAGCAGTACTTC. The J gene is TRBJ2-7, the V gene TRBV29-1; D is unclear. Germline V gene lookup returns CDR1 SQVTM and CDR2 ANQGSEA. The CDR3 has 13 amino acids. Trimming pared 4 bases from V and 0 bases from J, leaving 10 bases between.

This clone turned up a few times. The chain has TRBV5-1 and TRBJ2-7, with 8 nucleotides matching TRBD2. The length of the CDR3 is 14 residues. Germline V CDR1 and CDR2: SGHRS, YFSETQ. V lost 3 bases and J lost 6; bases outside the gene matches: 8. DNA for the CDR3: TGCGCCAGCAGCTCGGGACTAGAGTTGGGCGAGCAGTACTTC. Its translation: CASSSGLELGEQYF.

The chain employs TRBV29-1 and TRBJ2-7; D is unresolved. From germline, CDR1 is SQVTM and CDR2 ANQGSEA. This CDR3 region has 13 residues. V lost 4 bases and J lost 3, with 13 bases in between. In DNA form, the CDR3 reads TGCAGCGTTGTTCAACTTGGCGTCTACGAGCAGTACTTC. Residues: CSVVQLGVYEQYF.

This clone was counted a few times. The chain uses TRBV7-3 and TRBJ2-1; D gene uncertain. The CDR3 extends over 16 amino acids. Trimming pared 4 bases from V and 3 bases from J, leaving 16 bases between. Germline V CDR1 and CDR2: SGHTA, FQGTGA. CDR3 DNA sequence: TGTGCCAGCAGCTCCGCCACTGGCGGAGACTACAATGAGCAGTTCTTC. Translated, it gives CASSSATGGDYNEQFF.

The rearrangement joins TRBV6-1 to TRBJ1-4; maybe TRBD1 (6 bases). Per germline, CDR1 MNHNS and CDR2 SASEGT. V gave up 2 bases and J gave up 4 bases, with 8 bases separating them. This CDR3 is built from 14 residues. The CDR3 loop reads CASSEQGHNEKLFF. CDR3 nucleotides: TGTGCCAGCAGTGAACAGGGACATAATGAAAAACTGTTTTTT.

The chain employs TRBV30 and TRBJ2-2; D is perhaps TRBD1 or TRBD2 (6 bases each). Germline V CDR1 and CDR2: GTSNPN, SVGIG (reference sequence). Trimming took 3 bases from V and 6 from J, leaving 17 bases between them. The CDR3 has 15 residues. The CDR3 region has the DNA TGTGCCTGGAGGGACAGACTAGTTTCGCCCGGGGAGCTGTTTTTT. Its translation: CAWRDRLVSPGELFF. The full variable domain, rest sourced from reference TRBV30 and TRBJ2-2, is SQTIHQWPATLVQPVGSPLSLECTVEGTSNPNLYWYRQAAGRGLQLLFYSVGIGQISSEVPQNLSASRPQDRQFILSSKKLLLSDSGFYLCAWRDRLVSPGELFFGEGSRLTVL.

The gene calls are TRBV6-5 and TRBJ2-1; 7 bases match TRBD1. This CDR3 region has 15 residues. CDR1 and CDR2 from the germline V gene are MNHEY and SVGAGI. Trimming at V came to 4 bases and at J to 7 bases, leaving 10 bases not matched to a gene. CDR3 sequence reads: CASSSTGTSLNEQFF. CDR3 nucleotide sequence: TGTGCCAGCAGTTCGACAGGGACGAGTTTGAATGAGCAGTTCTTC.

This clone was counted only a few times. The chain combines TRBV21-1 with TRBJ2-1; the D segment call TRBD1 is taken from the table without a DNA check. TRBV21-1 is deemed a pseudogene. The CDR3 has 20 residues. The CDR3 sequence is CASSKEYTTRGRSSYNEQFF. The CDR3 DNA is TGTGCCAGCAGCAAAGAGTATACAACTAGGGGGCGAAGCTCCTACAATGAGCAGTTCTTC.

The rearrangement links TRBV7-9 to TRBJ1-5, with 9 bases matching TRBD1. The V gene's germline CDR1 is SEHNR and CDR2 FQNEAQ (reference sequence). With 2 bases clipped from V and 7 bases from J, the junction kept 0 bases outside the gene matches. The CDR3 totals 13 residues. The CDR3 region has the DNA TGTGCCAGCAGCTTAACAGGGGGCCAGCCCCAGCATTTT. Translated: CASSLTGGQPQHF.

This clone has only one observation. The CDR3 coding sequence is TGCGCCAGCAGCGTGGGACAGCCGAACACTGAAGCTTTCTTT. It specifies CASSVGQPNTEAFF. The rearrangement links TRBV5-1 to TRBJ1-1; 7 nucleotides match TRBD1. The CDR3 extends over 14 amino acids. Germline V lookup: CDR1 SGHRS, CDR2 YFSETQ. The J segment lost 1 base and the V segment lost 4 bases, leaving 4 bases of the junction unmatched.

V is TRBV27 and J is TRBJ2-3; D unresolved. Trimming left V 0 bases short and J 0 bases short, with 7 bases between. The CDR3 loop spans 15 amino acids. Germline V gene data show CDR1 as MNHEY and CDR2 as SMNVEV (reference sequence). CDR3 residues: CASSLSDTSTDTQYF. CDR3 coding DNA: TGTGCCAGCAGTTTATCCGACACTAGCACAGATACGCAGTATTTT.

This chain joins TRBV7-2 and TRBJ1-5; 8 bases align to TRBD1. Germline CDR1 reads SGHTA; CDR2 reads FQGNSA. This CDR3 comprises 16 residues. With V trimmed by 4 bases and J by 2 bases, 7 bases remained unmatched. The CDR3 reads CASSSSLGQGNQPQHF. The CDR3 DNA is TGTGCCAGCAGCTCCTCATTGGGACAGGGCAATCAGCCCCAGCATTTT.

The genes are TRBV27 and TRBJ2-3; 8 nucleotides line up with TRBD2. Germline V gives CDR1 MNHEY, CDR2 SMNVEV (reference sequence). The junction had 8 bases not matched to a gene; V was cut back by 4 bases and J by 5 bases. CDR3 size: 15 residues. The CDR3 sequence: CASSSLQREIDTQYF. Here the CDR3 DNA reads TGTGCCAGCAGTTCGCTCCAGCGGGAGATAGATACGCAGTATTTT.

The V and J genes are TRBV6-5 and TRBJ2-5; 10 nucleotides line up with TRBD1. Trimming cost V 5 bases and J 4 bases; bases outside gene matches: 7. The CDR3 spans 15 residues. Germline V gene lookup returns CDR1 MNHEY and CDR2 SVGAGI. The CDR3 reads CASSRQGAFSETQYF. The CDR3 DNA reads as TGTGCCAGCAGTCGACAGGGGGCGTTTTCAGAGACCCAGTACTTC.

The chain carries TRBV9 and TRBJ2-7; the match to TRBD1 covers 8 bases. The CDR3 consists of 15 residues. V was pared by 3 bases and J by 5 bases, with 10 bases of the junction left unmatched. Germline V gives CDR1 SGDLS, CDR2 YYNGEE. CDR3 bases: TGTGCCAGCAGCGCCGAGGGACAGGAGATCCACGAGCAGTACTTC. Its protein is CASSAEGQEIHEQYF.

Comment on this clone: The same CDR3 can be traced to other DNA sequences in this sample. The chain joins TRBV6-5 to TRBJ2-7; D remains unclear. The CDR3 sequence is 11 residues long. CDR1 MNHEY and CDR2 SVGAGI come from the germline V gene. Trimming cost V 6 bases and J 4 bases, with 7 bases left between them. CDR3 in DNA: TGTGCCAGCAGGAACAGTTACGAGCAGTACTTC. Residues: CASRNSYEQYF.

The CDR3 nucleotides read TGTGCCTGGAGCCCGGGGTCAGCGAGCACAGATACGCAGTATTTT. Protein: CAWSPGSASTDTQYF. The chain joins TRBV30 to TRBJ2-3; perhaps TRBD2 as D (5 bases). V gave up 3 bases and J gave up 0 bases, with 13 bases separating them. There are 15 residues in the CDR3. Germline lookup yields CDR1 GTSNPN and CDR2 SVGIG (reference sequence).

The genes are TRBV2 and TRBJ1-5; a possible D gene is TRBD1 (6 bases). Germline V gene data show CDR1 as SNHLY and CDR2 as FYNNEI. The CDR3 length is 16 residues. Trimming left V 8 bases short and J 4 bases short, with 21 bases between. Here the CDR3 DNA reads TGTGCCAGCGTATGGAACAGGGAAGGTGGGAATCAGCCCCAGCATTTT. Its protein is CASVWNREGGNQPQHF. The variable domain in full, with the rest retrieved from reference TRBV2 and TRBJ1-5, is EPEVTQTPSHQVTQMGQEVILRCVPISNHLYFYWYRQILGQKVEFLVSFYNNEISEKSEIFDDQFSVERPDGSNFTLKIRSTKLEDSAMYFCASVWNREGGNQPQHFGDGTRLSIL.

The chain recombines TRBV6-5 with TRBJ1-5, with D maybe TRBD1 (6 bases). The CDR3 loop spans 14 amino acids. Germline assignment: CDR1 MNHEY and CDR2 SVGAGI. V was clipped by 4 bases and J by 9 bases, with 16 bases between them. The CDR3 region has the DNA TGTGCCAGCAGTTCAGGGGTGGGGTTGGGGCCCCAGCATTTT. Its protein is CASSSGVGLGPQHF.

This clone is a singleton in its sample. The chain joins TRBV30 to TRBJ1-1; D gene ambiguous. V was shortened by 5 bases and J by 1 base, with 8 bases between the two germline ends. The germline V gene encodes CDR1 GTSNPN and CDR2 SVGIG (reference sequence). The CDR3 runs 12 residues. The DNA of the CDR3 is TGTGCCTGGGGACGGCAGAACACTGAAGCTTTCTTT. Protein product: CAWGRQNTEAFF.

The chain carries TRBV7-9 and TRBJ2-4; D is perhaps TRBD2 (5 bases). Trimming left V 5 bases short and J 2 bases short, with 13 bases between. The CDR3 is 15 amino acids. The V gene's germline CDR1 is SEHNR and CDR2 FQNEAQ (reference sequence). DNA for the CDR3: TGTGCCAGCAGCCGAGGGCCTATTTCCAAAAACATTCAGTACTTC. It specifies CASSRGPISKNIQYF.